This T cell receptor (beta chain) was retrieved from a study of cytomegalovirus exposure and HLA in healthy donors. Study-wide findings and caveats: TCR sequences were mostly rare, though some public TCRs occurred in many donors. It was reported that TCR beta sequences correctly inferred the HLA-A and HLA-B alleles for most subjects.

PCR primers comprised 60 Vbeta and 13 Jbeta primers. Only in-frame clones appear in the TCRdb table, and some are missing; sequencing was by immunoSEQ multiplex PCR. The data show 84,000 or so clones, over 70% seen once. This clone showed up just once. What it binds is unknown. Germline V CDR1 and CDR2: SQVTM, ANQGSEA. Trimming left V 4 bases short and J 5 bases short, with 11 bases between. The CDR3 is made up of 12 amino acids. J is TRBJ1-2 and V is TRBV29-1; maybe TRBD1 (6 bases). This clonotype originated in a boy younger than 18 in good health and CMV-seronegative. Sequencing input: PBMCs. CDR3 sequence: CSVAGEVYGYTF. For the CDR3, the DNA is TGCAGCGTTGCAGGGGAAGTTTATGGCTACACCTTC.